This T cell receptor beta chain stems from a study of T cell repertoires in aging, cancer and after chemotherapy. About the study: Millions of TCR reads were in the whole dataset.

Notes on the study in general: Age-matched healthy donors had significantly more diverse, less clonal blood TCR repertoires than untreated cancer patients. The repertoire data cannot show anything about immunological memory following chemotherapy.

In this sample, this clonotype turned up a few times. Antigen specificity is unknown. Rearranged V-D-J TRB sequences were amplified with a mixed TRB-A/B primer pool. TCRdb used MiXCR to reprocess the multiplex PCR reads, holding one entry per CDR3 protein. The top ten clones hold 15% to 20% of a sample with 15,000 to 20,000 distinct CDR3 sequences, roughly two fifths of them seen once. Per germline, CDR1 DFQATT and CDR2 SNEGSKA (reference sequence). The CDR3 is 13 residues long. V shed 1 base and J shed 2 bases, with 9 bases lying between them. Amplification of TCR beta used genomic DNA extracted from peripheral blood.

The sequence came from a human donor with a solid tumor. This chain links TRBV20-1 with TRBJ2-7; possibly TRBD1 for D (5 bases). The sample was blood. The CDR3 DNA reads as TGCAGTGCTAGAGGCGACAGTACCTACGAGCAGTACTTC. Protein sequence: CSARGDSTYEQYF.